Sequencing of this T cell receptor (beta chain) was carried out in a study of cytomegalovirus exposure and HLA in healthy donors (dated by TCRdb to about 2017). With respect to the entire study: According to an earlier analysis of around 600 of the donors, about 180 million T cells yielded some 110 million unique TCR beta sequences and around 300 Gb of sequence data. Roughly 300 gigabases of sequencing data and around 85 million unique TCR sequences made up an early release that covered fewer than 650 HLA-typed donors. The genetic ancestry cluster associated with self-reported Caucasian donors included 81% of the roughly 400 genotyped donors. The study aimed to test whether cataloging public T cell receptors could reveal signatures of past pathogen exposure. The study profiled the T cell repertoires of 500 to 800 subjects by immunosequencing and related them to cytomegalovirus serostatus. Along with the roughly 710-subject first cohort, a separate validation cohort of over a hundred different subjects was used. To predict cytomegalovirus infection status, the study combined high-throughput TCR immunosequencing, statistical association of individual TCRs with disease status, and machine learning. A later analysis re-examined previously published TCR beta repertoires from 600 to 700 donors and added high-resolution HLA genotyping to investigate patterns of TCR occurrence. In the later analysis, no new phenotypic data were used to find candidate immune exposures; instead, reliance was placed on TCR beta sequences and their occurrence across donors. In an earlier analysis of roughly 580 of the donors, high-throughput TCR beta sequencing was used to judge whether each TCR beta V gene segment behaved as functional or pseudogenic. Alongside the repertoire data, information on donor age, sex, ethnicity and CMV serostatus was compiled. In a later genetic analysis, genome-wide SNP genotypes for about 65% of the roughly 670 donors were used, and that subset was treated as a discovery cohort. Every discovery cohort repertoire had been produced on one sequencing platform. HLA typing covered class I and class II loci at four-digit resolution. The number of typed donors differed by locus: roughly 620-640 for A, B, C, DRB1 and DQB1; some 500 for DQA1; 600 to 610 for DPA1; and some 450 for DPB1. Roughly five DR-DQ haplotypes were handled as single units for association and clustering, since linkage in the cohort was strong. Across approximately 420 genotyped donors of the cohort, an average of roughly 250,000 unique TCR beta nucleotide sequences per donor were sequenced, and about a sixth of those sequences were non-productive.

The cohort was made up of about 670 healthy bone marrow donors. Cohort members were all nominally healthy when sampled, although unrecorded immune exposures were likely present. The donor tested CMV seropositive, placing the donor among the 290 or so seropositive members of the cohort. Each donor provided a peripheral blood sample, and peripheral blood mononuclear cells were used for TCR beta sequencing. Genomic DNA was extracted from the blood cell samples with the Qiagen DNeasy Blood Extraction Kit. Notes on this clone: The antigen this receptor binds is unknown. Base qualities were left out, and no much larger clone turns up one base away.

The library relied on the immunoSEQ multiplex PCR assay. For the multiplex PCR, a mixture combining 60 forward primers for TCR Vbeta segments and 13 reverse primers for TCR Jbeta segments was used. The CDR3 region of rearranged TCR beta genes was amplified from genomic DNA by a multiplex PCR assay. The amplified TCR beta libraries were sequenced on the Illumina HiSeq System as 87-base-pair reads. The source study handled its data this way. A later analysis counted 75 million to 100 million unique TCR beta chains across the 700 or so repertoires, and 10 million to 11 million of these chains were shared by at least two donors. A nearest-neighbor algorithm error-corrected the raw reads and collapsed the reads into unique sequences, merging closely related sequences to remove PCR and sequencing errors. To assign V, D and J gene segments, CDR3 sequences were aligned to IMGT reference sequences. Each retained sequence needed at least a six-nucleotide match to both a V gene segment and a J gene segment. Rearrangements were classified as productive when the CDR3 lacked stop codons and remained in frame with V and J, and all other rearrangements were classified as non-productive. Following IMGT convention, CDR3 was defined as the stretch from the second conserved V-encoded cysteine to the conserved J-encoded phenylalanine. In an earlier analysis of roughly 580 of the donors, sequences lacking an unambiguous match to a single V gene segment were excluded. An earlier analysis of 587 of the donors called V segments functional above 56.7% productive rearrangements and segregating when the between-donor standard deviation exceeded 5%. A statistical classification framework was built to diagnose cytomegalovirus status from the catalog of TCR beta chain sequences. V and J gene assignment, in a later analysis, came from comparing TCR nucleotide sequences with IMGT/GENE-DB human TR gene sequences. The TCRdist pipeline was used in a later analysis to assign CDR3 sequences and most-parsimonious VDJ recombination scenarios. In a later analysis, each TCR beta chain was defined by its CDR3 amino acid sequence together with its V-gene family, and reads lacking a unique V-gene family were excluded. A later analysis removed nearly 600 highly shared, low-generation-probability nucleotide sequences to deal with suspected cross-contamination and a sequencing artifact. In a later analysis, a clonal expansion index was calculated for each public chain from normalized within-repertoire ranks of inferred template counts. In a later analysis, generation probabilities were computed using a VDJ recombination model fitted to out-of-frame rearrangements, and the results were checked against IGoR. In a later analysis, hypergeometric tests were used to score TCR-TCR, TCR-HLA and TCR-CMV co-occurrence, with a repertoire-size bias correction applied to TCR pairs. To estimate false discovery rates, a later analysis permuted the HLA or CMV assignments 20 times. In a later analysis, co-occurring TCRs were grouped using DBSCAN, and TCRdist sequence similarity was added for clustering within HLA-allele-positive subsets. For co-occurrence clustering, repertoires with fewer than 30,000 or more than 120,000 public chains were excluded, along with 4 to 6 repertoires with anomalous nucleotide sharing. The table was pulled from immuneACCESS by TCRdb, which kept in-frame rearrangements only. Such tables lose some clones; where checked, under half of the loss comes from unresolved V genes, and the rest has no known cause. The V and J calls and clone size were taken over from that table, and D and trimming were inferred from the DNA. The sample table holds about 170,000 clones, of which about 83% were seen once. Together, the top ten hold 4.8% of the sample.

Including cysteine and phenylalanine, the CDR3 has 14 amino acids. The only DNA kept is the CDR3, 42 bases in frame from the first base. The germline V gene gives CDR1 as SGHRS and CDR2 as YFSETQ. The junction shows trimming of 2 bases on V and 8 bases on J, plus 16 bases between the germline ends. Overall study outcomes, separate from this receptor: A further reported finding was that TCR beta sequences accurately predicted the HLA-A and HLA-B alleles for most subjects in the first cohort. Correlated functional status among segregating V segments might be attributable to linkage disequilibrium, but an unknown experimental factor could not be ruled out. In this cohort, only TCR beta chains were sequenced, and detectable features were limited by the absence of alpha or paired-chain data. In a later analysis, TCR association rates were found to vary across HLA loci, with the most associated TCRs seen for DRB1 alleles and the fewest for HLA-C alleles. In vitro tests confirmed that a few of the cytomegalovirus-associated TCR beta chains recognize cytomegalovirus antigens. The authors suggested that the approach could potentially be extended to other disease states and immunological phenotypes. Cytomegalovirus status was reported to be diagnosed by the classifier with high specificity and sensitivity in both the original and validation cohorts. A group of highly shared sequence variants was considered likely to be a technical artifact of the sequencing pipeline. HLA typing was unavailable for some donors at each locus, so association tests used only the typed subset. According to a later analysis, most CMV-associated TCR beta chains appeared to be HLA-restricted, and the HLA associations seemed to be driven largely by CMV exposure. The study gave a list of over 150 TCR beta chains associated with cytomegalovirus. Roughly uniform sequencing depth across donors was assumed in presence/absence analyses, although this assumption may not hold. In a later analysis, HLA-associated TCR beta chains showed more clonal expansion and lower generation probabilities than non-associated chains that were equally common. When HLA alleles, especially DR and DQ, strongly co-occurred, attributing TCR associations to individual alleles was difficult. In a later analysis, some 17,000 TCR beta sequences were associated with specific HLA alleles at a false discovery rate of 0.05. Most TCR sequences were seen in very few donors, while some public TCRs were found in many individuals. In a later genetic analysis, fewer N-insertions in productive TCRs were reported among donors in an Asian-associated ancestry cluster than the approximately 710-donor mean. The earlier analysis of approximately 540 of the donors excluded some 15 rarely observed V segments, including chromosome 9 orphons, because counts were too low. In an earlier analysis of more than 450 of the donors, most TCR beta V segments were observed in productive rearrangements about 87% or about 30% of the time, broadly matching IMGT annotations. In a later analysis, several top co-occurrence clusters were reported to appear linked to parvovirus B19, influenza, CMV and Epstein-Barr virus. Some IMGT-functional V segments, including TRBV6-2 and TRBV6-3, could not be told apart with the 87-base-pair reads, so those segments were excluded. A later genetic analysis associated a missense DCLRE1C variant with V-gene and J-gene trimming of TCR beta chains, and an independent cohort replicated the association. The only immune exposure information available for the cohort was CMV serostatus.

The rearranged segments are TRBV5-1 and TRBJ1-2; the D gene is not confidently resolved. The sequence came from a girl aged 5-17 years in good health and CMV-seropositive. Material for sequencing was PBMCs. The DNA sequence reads TGCGCCAGCAGCTTAGGTTACCTAGAGCGGGGCTACACCTTC. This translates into CASSLGYLERGYTF.